One sample yielded the 18 T cell receptor beta chains listed below, sequenced in a study of blood T cell repertoires in COVID-19. Method: immunoSEQ multiplex PCR; TCRdb's copy keeps in-frame clones and lacks some. The table lists 97,000 or so clones, approximately 86% of them singletons. Specimen: peripheral blood. The receptors here all came from a man aged 50-59 years with active or convalescent COVID-19.

The chain uses TRBV2 and TRBJ1-5, with 7 bases lining up with TRBD1. This CDR3 region has 13 residues. With 5 bases clipped from V and 4 bases from J, the junction kept 2 bases outside the gene matches. From germline, CDR1 is SNHLY and CDR2 FYNNEI. The CDR3 DNA reads as TGTGCCAGCAGTCGGGACAGAAATCAGCCCCAGCATTTT. Translated: CASSRDRNQPQHF. Complete variable domain (other parts from reference TRBV2 and TRBJ1-5): EPEVTQTPSHQVTQMGQEVILRCVPISNHLYFYWYRQILGQKVEFLVSFYNNEISEKSEIFDDQFSVERPDGSNFTLKIRSTKLEDSAMYFCASSRDRNQPQHFGDGTRLSIL.

The chain recombines TRBV2 with TRBJ2-7; 10 nucleotides match TRBD2. The CDR3 spans 14 residues. V shed 4 bases and J 6 bases; nucleotides not matched to a gene: 6. Germline CDR1 is SNHLY and CDR2 is FYNNEI. The CDR3 reads CASSGAVAGGEQYF. CDR3 coding DNA: TGTGCCAGCAGTGGGGCTGTAGCGGGAGGCGAGCAGTACTTC.

About this clone itself: Since the CDR3 does not end with the conserved phenylalanine or tryptophan, this likely comes from a read error. The DNA is left out, because the CDR3 cannot be placed on it with certainty; the CDR3 is given as TCRdb lists it. J is TRBJ1-4 and V is TRBV6-4; TRBD1 is the table's D call, not checked against the DNA. The CDR3 adds up to 10 amino acids, both ends counted. Germline CDR1 is MRHNA and CDR2 is SNTAGT. CDR3 loop: CASSDPPFLG.

The chain joins TRBV27 to TRBJ1-1; the match to TRBD1 covers 9 bases. V lost 2 bases to trimming and J lost 4 bases; unmatched junction nucleotides: 11. This CDR3 spans 17 amino acids. From germline, CDR1 is MNHEY and CDR2 SMNVEV (reference sequence). The CDR3 nucleotides are TGTGCCAGCAGTTTAACAACCGGGACAGGGTGGACCACTGAAGCTTTCTTT. This translates into CASSLTTGTGWTTEAFF.

The gene calls are TRBV19 and TRBJ1-5, with TRBD1 matching over 7 bases. V lost 5 bases, J lost 9 bases, and 13 bases stayed unmatched. The germline gives CDR1 LNHDA, CDR2 SQIVND (reference sequence). This CDR3 is built from 15 residues. The CDR3 here is CASSPADREISPQHF. The CDR3 DNA sequence: TGTGCCAGTAGTCCAGCCGACAGGGAGATCTCGCCCCAGCATTTT. Full variable domain (rest looked up from reference TRBV19 and TRBJ1-5): DGGITQSPKYLFRKEGQNVTLSCEQNLNHDAMYWYRQDPGQGLRLIYYSQIVNDFQKGDIAEGYSVSREKKESFPLTVTSAQKNPTAFYLCASSPADREISPQHFGDGTRLSIL.

The V call is TRBV20-1, the J call TRBJ2-1, with D possibly being TRBD2 (6 bases). The V and J ends lost 3 bases and 5 bases respectively, with 14 bases between them. This CDR3 is 14 amino acids long. CDR1 is DFQATT and CDR2 is SNEGSKA in the germline V gene (reference sequence). The CDR3 nucleotides are TGCAGTGCTAGTCTCTTGGGACTCGACAATGAGCAGTTCTTC. Its protein is CSASLLGLDNEQFF.

V and J are TRBV10-3 and TRBJ2-2, with TRBD2 as a possible D gene (6 bases). Germline V gene lookup returns CDR1 ENHRY and CDR2 SYGVKD. Trimming shortened V by 10 bases and J by 1 base, and 19 bases separated the two germline ends. The length of the CDR3 is 16 residues. The CDR3 here is CATTVATGVNTGELFF. CDR3 DNA sequence: TGTGCCACCACCGTAGCCACGGGGGTGAACACCGGGGAGCTGTTTTTT.

A single count supports this clone. The V and J genes are TRBV6-2 or TRBV6-3 and TRBJ2-2, with D perhaps TRBD1 (6 bases). Trimming took 3 bases from V and 7 from J, leaving 15 bases between them. The germline V gene encodes CDR1 MNHEY and CDR2 SVGEGT. This CDR3 has 15 amino acids. Here the CDR3 DNA reads TGTGCCAGCAGTTATGGCAGGGGAAAGGTCGGGGAGCTGTTTTTT. Its protein is CASSYGRGKVGELFF.

V gene TRBV29-1 combines with J gene TRBJ2-1, with D possibly matching TRBD1 (6 bases). The germline V gene has CDR1 SQVTM and CDR2 ANQGSEA. V lost 5 bases and J lost 6, with 14 bases in between. This CDR3 region has 13 residues. For the CDR3, the DNA is TGCAGCGTTCGGGGACATTATGTCAATGAGCAGTTCTTC. Amino acids: CSVRGHYVNEQFF.

The chain uses TRBV6-5 and TRBJ1-5; TRBD1 matches at 11 bases. Trimming cost V 6 bases and J 7 bases; bases outside gene matches: 5. Per germline, CDR1 MNHEY and CDR2 SVGAGI. The CDR3 sequence is 14 residues long. DNA for the CDR3: TGTGCCAGCAGGAGGACAGGGGGCCAACAGCCCCAGCATTTT. Translated, it gives CASRRTGGQQPQHF.

The CDR3 bases are TGTGCCAGCAGCCAAGGTAACGGACAGGGGGCATGGGAGACCCAGTACTTC. As protein: CASSQGNGQGAWETQYF. The genes are TRBV3-1 (or the pseudogene TRBV3-2) and TRBJ2-5; 11 bases align to TRBD1. The CDR3 covers 17 residues. The V gene's germline CDR1 is LGHDT and CDR2 YNNKEL (reference sequence). The J segment lost 5 bases and the V segment lost 1 base, leaving 9 bases of the junction unmatched.

This chain links TRBV18 with TRBJ2-5, with 7 positions matching TRBD1. This CDR3 is 14 amino acids long. Germline V gives CDR1 KGHSH, CDR2 LQKENI. The junction had 6 bases not matched to a gene; V was cut back by 3 bases and J by 5 bases. The chain's CDR3 is CASSPTGDGETQYF. CDR3 nucleotides: TGTGCCAGCTCACCTACAGGGGACGGGGAGACCCAGTACTTC.

This chain uses TRBV3-1 (or the pseudogene TRBV3-2) with TRBJ2-1, with 10 positions matching TRBD2. Trimming removed 2 bases from V and 7 bases from J; junction bases left unmatched: 5. The CDR3 contains 15 residues. The V gene's germline CDR1 is LGHDT and CDR2 YNNKEL (reference sequence). This CDR3 reads CASSQRASGGNEQFF. The CDR3 DNA reads as TGTGCCAGCAGCCAAAGGGCTAGCGGGGGTAATGAGCAGTTCTTC.

CDR3: CASSLEAGEGEKLFF. In DNA form, the CDR3 reads TGTGCCAGCAGCTTAGAGGCCGGGGAAGGTGAAAAACTGTTTTTT. The chain recombines TRBV7-9 with TRBJ1-4; D gene unclear. Trimming pared 1 base from V and 7 bases from J, leaving 13 bases between. This CDR3 region has 15 residues. The germline gives CDR1 SEHNR, CDR2 FQNEAQ (reference sequence).

This clone was recorded only once. This chain uses TRBV6-5 with TRBJ2-7, with 10 bases identical to TRBD1. After removal of 6 bases from V and 1 base from J, the junction contained 6 bases not matched to a gene. In germline, CDR1 is MNHEY, CDR2 SVGAGI. The CDR3 loop spans 15 amino acids. CDR3 DNA: TGTGCCAGCAGCGCCGGGACAGGGGCTTCCTACGAGCAGTACGTC. Its protein is CASSAGTGASYEQYV.

The chain has TRBV5-5 and TRBJ2-3; 7 nucleotides line up with TRBD2. Germline lookup yields CDR1 SGHKS and CDR2 YYEKEE (reference sequence). V was pared by 1 base and J by 5 bases, with 7 bases of the junction left unmatched. The CDR3 is made up of 15 amino acids. The CDR3 nucleotides read TGTGCCAGCAGCTTGCGGACTAGTAATCAAGATACGCAGTATTTT. This gives the protein CASSLRTSNQDTQYF.

The rearrangement joins TRBV18 to TRBJ2-2; weak D call: TRBD1 (6 bases). The CDR3 length is 18 residues. With 3 bases removed from V and 0 bases from J, the gap between germline ends came to 17 bases. Germline V CDR1 and CDR2: KGHSH, LQKENI. Here the CDR3 DNA reads TGTGCCAGCTCACCCGGGGTCGGACAGAAAGCGAACACCGGGGAGCTGTTTTTT. Protein product: CASSPGVGQKANTGELFF.

The rearrangement links TRBV5-1 to TRBJ1-4; 7 bases fit TRBD1. V dropped 4 bases and J dropped 8; count of bases not matched to a gene: 8. Germline values: CDR1 SGHRS, CDR2 YFSETQ. The CDR3 is made up of 14 amino acids. CDR3 sequence reads: CASSPGTGVEKLFF. DNA for the CDR3: TGCGCCAGCAGCCCGGGAACAGGGGTCGAAAAACTGTTTTTT.